This TCR beta chain was documented in a study of beta chain features in type 1 diabetes. This clone was counted only a few times. Since all of the isolated RNA was reverse transcribed, expressed TCRB transcripts were what got sequenced. The study sequenced naive, central memory and regulatory T cell samples to an average of roughly 3.8 million reads. Libraries were prepared by immunoSEQ multiplex PCR; TCRdb keeps only in-frame clonotypes and omits some of them. This sample has more than 300,000 clones, with less than 15% found just once. This CDR3 comprises 14 residues. V shed 6 bases and J 2 bases; nucleotides not matched to a gene: 4. The germline V gene has CDR1 KGHSH and CDR2 LQKENI.

The receptor's source is a woman younger than 30 in good health. The chain joins TRBV18 to TRBJ1-5; 7 bases are a match to TRBD1. The sample consisted of naive CD4+ T cells from blood. The CDR3: CASSEQGRNQPQHF. DNA for the CDR3: TGTGCCAGCTCCGAACAGGGGCGCAATCAGCCCCAGCATTTT.